Following are 29 T cell receptor beta chains from one sample sequenced in a study of cytomegalovirus exposure and HLA in healthy donors. Use of 60 Vbeta and 13 Jbeta primers characterized the PCR. TCRdb keeps only in-frame clones here, not all; method: immunoSEQ multiplex PCR. The sample holds under 200,000 clones; around two thirds are singletons and the top ten take around 2.9%. Material: PBMCs. All receptors come from a man aged 35 to 55 in good health and CMV-seronegative.

The genes are TRBV6-5 and TRBJ1-4; D gene unclear. The CDR3 runs 16 residues. Germline V gene lookup returns CDR1 MNHEY and CDR2 SVGAGI. V lost 0 bases, J lost 7 bases, and 15 bases lay in between. In nucleotides, the CDR3 is TGTGCCAGCAGTTACTCGAATCCGGGTTTTGGTGAAAAACTGTTTTTT. Translated: CASSYSNPGFGEKLFF.

The chain has TRBV4-1 and TRBJ2-7; D is possibly TRBD2 (5 bases). The V end was cut by 2 bases, the J end by 6 bases, with 17 bases between. CDR1 and CDR2 from the germline V gene are MGHRA and YSYEKL. The CDR3 sequence is 15 residues long. The CDR3 loop is CASSQHSGGFAEQYF. The DNA of the CDR3 is TGCGCCAGCAGCCAACACTCTGGCGGGTTCGCCGAGCAGTACTTC.

In this sample, this clone turned up a few times. V usage is TRBV29-1 and J usage is TRBJ2-7, with a possible D match to TRBD2 (5 bases). The CDR3 spans 11 residues. V was trimmed by 7 bases and J by 0 bases, leaving 7 bases between them. CDR1 is SQVTM and CDR2 is ANQGSEA in the germline V gene. The CDR3 DNA reads as TGCAGCGCGGGGAGCTCCTACGAGCAGTACTTC. The encoded protein is CSAGSSYEQYF.

The rearrangement uses TRBV6-6 and TRBJ2-5, with D maybe TRBD1 (6 bases). V dropped 3 bases and J dropped 5 bases, with 10 bases sitting between them. The CDR3 is 13 residues long. Germline V gene data show CDR1 as MNHNY and CDR2 as SVGAGI (reference sequence). The CDR3 coding sequence is TGTGCCAGCAGTTATCAGGGGTTGGAGACCCAGTACTTC. Protein sequence: CASSYQGLETQYF.

The chain has TRBV29-1 and TRBJ1-1; D is undetermined. Germline loops: CDR1 SQVTM, CDR2 ANQGSEA. The CDR3 consists of 12 residues. Trimming shortened V by 6 bases and J by 8 bases, and 16 bases separated the two germline ends. CDR3 amino acids: CSVLGGGAEAFF. The DNA for the CDR3 is TGCAGCGTCCTCGGTGGCGGAGCAGAAGCTTTCTTT.

The gene calls are TRBV19 and TRBJ1-3; D remains ambiguous. Germline V gene lookup returns CDR1 LNHDA and CDR2 SQIVND (reference sequence). This CDR3 has 15 amino acids. V dropped 7 bases and J dropped 0 bases, with 13 bases sitting between them. This CDR3 reads CASTRPTVSGNTIYF. CDR3 DNA: TGTGCCAGTACGAGGCCGACGGTCTCTGGAAACACCATATATTTT.

The chain couples TRBV7-2 to TRBJ1-5; 9 bases agree with TRBD1. Germline lookup yields CDR1 SGHTA and CDR2 FQGNSA. CDR3 length: 14 amino acids. V dropped 4 bases and J dropped 7; count of bases not matched to a gene: 5. CDR3 in amino acids: CASSWGQGSQPQHF. For the CDR3, the DNA is TGTGCCAGCAGCTGGGGACAGGGCAGCCAGCCCCAGCATTTT.

The chain uses TRBV28 and TRBJ2-3; unclear D gene. There are 14 residues in the CDR3. Germline CDR1 MDHEN, CDR2 SYDVKM. Deletions cut 11 bases from V and 2 bases from J, with 17 bases between. The CDR3 reads CASCNPGDTDTQYF. CDR3 DNA sequence: TGTGCCTCTTGTAATCCAGGTGACACAGATACGCAGTATTTT. Full variable domain (missing parts from reference TRBV28 and TRBJ2-3): DVKVTQSSRYLVKRTGEKVFLECVQDMDHENMFWYRQDPGLGLRLIYFSYDVKMKEKGDIPEGYSVSREKKERFSLILESASTNQTSMYLCASCNPGDTDTQYFGPGTRLTVL.

This clone was detected only a few times. J is TRBJ2-5 and V is TRBV7-8; TRBD1 might be the D (6 bases). The J call is uncertain, as TRBJ2-7 better fits the DNA end. The CDR3 runs to 13 residues. The germline gives CDR1 SGHVS, CDR2 FQNEAQ. CDR3 sequence reads: CASSSGQRNEQYF. Here the CDR3 DNA reads TGTGCCAGCAGCTCAGGACAGAGGAACGAGCAGTACTTC.

The V call is TRBV4-1, the J call TRBJ1-6; 8 bases fit TRBD1. The CDR3 consists of 16 residues. Germline V CDR1 and CDR2: MGHRA, YSYEKL. Unmatched junction bases numbered 7, after V lost 2 bases and J lost 7 bases. The CDR3 loop reads CASSQPGQGPNSPLHF. Written as DNA, the CDR3 is TGCGCCAGCAGCCAACCCGGACAGGGACCAAATTCACCCCTCCACTTT.

The gene calls are TRBV5-6 and TRBJ2-7; 11 bases are shared with TRBD2. The V and J ends lost 4 bases and 5 bases, in that order; junction bases with no gene match: 8. This CDR3 comprises 15 residues. Germline V gives CDR1 SGHDT, CDR2 YYEEEE. Here the CDR3 DNA reads TGTGCCAGCAGCCTCCTCCAGGGACTAGCGGACGAGCAGTACTTC. Translated: CASSLLQGLADEQYF. Together with reference TRBV5-6 and TRBJ2-7, the CDR3 gives the full variable domain: DAGVTQSPTHLIKTRGQQVTLRCSPKSGHDTVSWYQQALGQGPQFIFQYYEEEERQRGNFPDRFSGHQFPNYSSELNVNALLLGDSALYLCASSLLQGLADEQYFGPGTRLTVT.

The chain combines TRBV13 with TRBJ1-6, with D hard to call. This CDR3 region has 13 residues. Germline CDR1 and CDR2: PRHDT and FYEKMQ (reference sequence). V gave up 4 bases and J gave up 8 bases, with 9 bases separating them. CDR3 in amino acids: CASSWSWDSPLHF. In DNA form, the CDR3 reads TGTGCCAGCAGCTGGAGTTGGGATTCACCCCTCCACTTT.

The genes are TRBV20-1 and TRBJ2-5; D gene ambiguous. This CDR3 has 11 residues. Trimming removed 6 bases at V and 5 bases at J, with 10 bases between. Germline V CDR1 and CDR2: DFQATT, SNEGSKA (reference sequence). In DNA form, the CDR3 reads TGCAGTGCCCGGAGTCCGGAGACCCAGTACTTC. It codes for CSARSPETQYF.

This clone has only a few counts. An end of the junction differs from the germline gene, which may be a read error. The V gene is TRBV7-9, the J gene TRBJ1-2, with TRBD1 matching 7 bases. Per the germline V gene, CDR1 is SEHNR and CDR2 is FQNEAQ (reference sequence). The length of the CDR3 is 16 residues. The CDR3 nucleotides read TGTTCCAGCAGCTCATCCCGGGACAGAGCTAACTATGGCTACACCTTC. Its translation: CSSSSSRDRANYGYTF.

The chain recombines TRBV7-8 with TRBJ1-2; D uncertain. Germline values: CDR1 SGHVS, CDR2 FQNEAQ. Trimming removed 1 base at V and 11 bases at J, with 17 bases between. The CDR3 covers 14 residues. In DNA form, the CDR3 reads TGTGCCAGCAGCTTAGGTGTTGGCAGGACTACATACACCTTC. Its translation: CASSLGVGRTTYTF.

This rearrangement joins TRBV7-8 to TRBJ2-7; D unresolved. Germline V gene lookup returns CDR1 SGHVS and CDR2 FQNEAQ. The ends were cut back, 4 bases at V and 2 bases at J, with 12 bases in the middle. The CDR3 runs 14 residues. The CDR3 DNA sequence: TGTGCCAGCAGCTCTTACACAAAAACCTACGAGCAGTACTTC. It yields the protein CASSSYTKTYEQYF.

The gene calls are TRBV6-1 and TRBJ2-5, with a tentative D call TRBD2 (6 bases). The J call may be faulty, since TRBJ2-7 better matches the DNA end. There are 12 residues in the CDR3. CDR1 is MNHNS and CDR2 is SASEGT in the germline V gene. For the CDR3, the DNA is TGTGCCAGCAGCCCTAGCGTATACGAGCAGTACTTC. Its protein product is CASSPSVYEQYF.

This chain links TRBV7-6 with TRBJ2-3, with 9 bases aligning to TRBD2. The CDR3 loop spans 16 amino acids. From germline, CDR1 is SGHVS and CDR2 FNYEAQ. V was pared by 1 base and J by 5 bases, with 7 bases of the junction left unmatched. CDR3 coding DNA: TGTGCCAGCAGCTTAGGTTCGCTAGCGGGGAGAGATACGCAGTATTTT. It is translated as CASSLGSLAGRDTQYF.

Written as DNA, the CDR3 is TGTGCCAGTAGTATATCTGCCACCTACGAGCAGTACTTC. Its translation: CASSISATYEQYF. The chain recombines TRBV19 with TRBJ2-5; D remains unclear. The J call is doubtful: the DNA matches TRBJ2-7 better. Germline lookup yields CDR1 LNHDA and CDR2 SQIVND (reference sequence). The length of the CDR3 is 13 residues.

The chain is built from TRBV28 and TRBJ1-2; perhaps TRBD1 as D (5 bases). Looked up from germline, CDR1 is MDHEN and CDR2 is SYDVKM. This CDR3 comprises 14 residues. V shed 6 bases and J shed 7 bases, with 18 bases lying between them. Here the CDR3 DNA reads TGTGCCAGCAGCCCTTCAGGGATCCTAGGTGGCTACACCTTC. It translates to CASSPSGILGGYTF.

This clone was recorded a few times. The chain carries TRBV27 and TRBJ1-1; D is perhaps TRBD1 (5 bases). The length of the CDR3 is 15 residues. CDR1 MNHEY and CDR2 SMNVEV come from the germline V gene (reference sequence). Trimming cost V 5 bases and J 4 bases, with 17 bases left between them. The DNA for the CDR3 is TGTGCCAGCAGTCGCGGGAGGGTGGGGACCACTGAAGCTTTCTTT. Encoded protein: CASSRGRVGTTEAFF.

This rearrangement joins TRBV5-1 to TRBJ1-3; D gene unclear. Germline V CDR1 and CDR2: SGHRS, YFSETQ. V dropped 0 bases and J dropped 2 bases, with 15 bases sitting between them. CDR3 length: 17 residues. CDR3 bases: TGCGCCAGCAGCTTGGAATATCGAGGGCGACCTGGAAACACCATATATTTT. It encodes CASSLEYRGRPGNTIYF. Complete variable domain (other parts from reference TRBV5-1 and TRBJ1-3): KAGVTQTPRYLIKTRGQQVTLSCSPISGHRSVSWYQQTPGQGLQFLFEYFSETQRNKGNFPGRFSGRQFSNSRSEMNVSTLELGDSALYLCASSLEYRGRPGNTIYFGEGSWLTVV.

About this clone itself: The same CDR3 is also encoded by other DNA sequences in this sample. The chain combines TRBV7-2 with TRBJ2-1, with a possible D match to TRBD1 (5 bases). The germline V gene encodes CDR1 SGHTA and CDR2 FQGNSA. Trimming took off 2 bases at V and 9 bases at J, with 8 bases between the two ends. The CDR3 is made up of 12 amino acids. The CDR3 protein is CASSLRGIEQFF. The CDR3 DNA sequence: TGTGCCAGCAGCTTAAGGGGTATTGAGCAGTTCTTC.

Only one count was recorded for this clone. Sequence at one end of the junction differs from germline and may be a read error. The DNA for the CDR3 is TGTTCCAGCACCTCGGAGGGTGCCGGCTACACCTTC. Translated: CSSTSEGAGYTF. The genes are TRBV7-9 and TRBJ1-2, with D unclear. The germline V gene encodes CDR1 SEHNR and CDR2 FQNEAQ (reference sequence). CDR3 size: 12 residues.

This chain uses TRBV9 with TRBJ2-1; 9 bases fit TRBD2. CDR3 length equals 16 residues. J lost 5 bases, V lost 0 bases, and 6 bases had no gene match. CDR1 is SGDLS, CDR2 YYNGEE, per germline. The CDR3 loop is CASSVDGLAGNNEQFF. CDR3 DNA: TGTGCCAGCAGCGTAGATGGTCTAGCGGGAAACAATGAGCAGTTCTTC.

This rearrangement joins TRBV6-1 to TRBJ2-2, with D uncertain. The CDR3 loop spans 17 amino acids. Germline V CDR1 and CDR2: MNHNS, SASEGT. With 4 bases removed from V and 0 bases from J, the gap between germline ends came to 15 bases. The CDR3 reads CASSAKAAASNTGELFF. DNA for the CDR3: TGTGCCAGCAGTGCCAAGGCCGCGGCCTCGAACACCGGGGAGCTGTTTTTT.

The chain couples TRBV5-1 to TRBJ2-7; 9 nucleotides agree with TRBD2. J gave up 0 bases and V 4 bases, and 11 bases lay outside the gene matches. The CDR3 has 17 residues. In germline, CDR1 is SGHRS, CDR2 YFSETQ. In DNA form, the CDR3 reads TGCGCCAGCAGCCGTATTCTTAGCGGGGGAAGCTCCTACGAGCAGTACTTC. This codes for CASSRILSGGSSYEQYF. The full variable domain, with the rest looked up from reference TRBV5-1 and TRBJ2-7, is KAGVTQTPRYLIKTRGQQVTLSCSPISGHRSVSWYQQTPGQGLQFLFEYFSETQRNKGNFPGRFSGRQFSNSRSEMNVSTLELGDSALYLCASSRILSGGSSYEQYFGPGTRLTVT.

This clone has a count of ten or more. The V gene is TRBV7-2, the J gene TRBJ2-3; 10 positions agree with TRBD2. The germline gives CDR1 SGHTA, CDR2 FQGNSA. Trimming at V came to 6 bases and at J to 0 bases, leaving 9 bases not matched to a gene. This CDR3 has 17 residues. CDR3 protein: CASSGRAGGHSTDTQYF. Written as DNA, the CDR3 is TGTGCCAGCAGTGGAAGAGCGGGGGGGCATAGCACAGATACGCAGTATTTT.

This chain uses TRBV28 with TRBJ2-7, with D unresolved. The germline V gene encodes CDR1 MDHEN and CDR2 SYDVKM. The CDR3 is made up of 13 amino acids. V shed 5 bases and J shed 3 bases, with 11 bases lying between them. For the CDR3, the DNA is TGTGCCAGCAGTCCGGCGGCATTCTACGAGCAGTACTTC. Protein: CASSPAAFYEQYF.